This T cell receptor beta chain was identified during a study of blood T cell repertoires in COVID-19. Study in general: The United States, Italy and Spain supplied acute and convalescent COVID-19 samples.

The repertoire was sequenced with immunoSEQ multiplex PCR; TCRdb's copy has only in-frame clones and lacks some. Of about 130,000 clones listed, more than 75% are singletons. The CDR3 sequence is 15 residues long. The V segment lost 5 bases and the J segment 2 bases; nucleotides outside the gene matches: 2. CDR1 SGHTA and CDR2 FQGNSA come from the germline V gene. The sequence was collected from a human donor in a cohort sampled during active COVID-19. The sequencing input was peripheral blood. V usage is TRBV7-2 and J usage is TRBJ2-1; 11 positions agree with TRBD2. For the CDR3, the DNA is TGTGCCAGCAGCCCGACTAGCGGGACCTACAATGAGCAGTTCTTC. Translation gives CASSPTSGTYNEQFF. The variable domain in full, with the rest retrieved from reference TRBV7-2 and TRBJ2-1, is GAGVSQSPSNKVTEKGKDVELRCDPISGHTALYWYRQSLGQGLEFLIYFQGNSAPDKSGLPSDRFSAERTGGSVSTLTIQRTQQEDSAVYLCASSPTSGTYNEQFFGPGTRLTVL.